The 24 T cell receptor beta chains given below trace back to one sample, sequenced in a study of beta chain features in type 1 diabetes. All of the isolated RNA was reverse transcribed, so expressed TCRB transcripts were sequenced. TCRdb keeps only in-frame clones here, not all; method: immunoSEQ multiplex PCR. The repertoire holds some 60,000 clones, with 59% as singletons. Sequencing used Tregs from blood. These receptors all come from a woman aged 18-29 years in good health.

The V call is TRBV11-3, the J call TRBJ2-2; D gene ambiguous. V gave up 1 base and J gave up 1 base, with 7 bases separating them. The CDR3 runs 15 residues. Germline loops: CDR1 SGHNT, CDR2 YENEEA. CDR3 sequence: CASSLGGKNTGELFF. The CDR3 nucleotides read TGTGCCAGCAGCTTAGGAGGCAAGAACACCGGGGAGCTGTTTTTT.

This sequence joins TRBV6-6 and TRBJ1-1; D is perhaps TRBD1 (5 bases). The CDR3 has 14 amino acids. Germline assignment: CDR1 MNHNY and CDR2 SVGAGI (reference sequence). V lost 2 bases and J 3 bases, leaving 10 bases between the germline ends. The CDR3 nucleotides read TGTGCCAGCAGTTACGGAGTCAGGGACACTGAAGCTTTCTTT. Translating gives CASSYGVRDTEAFF.

The chain couples TRBV7-9 to TRBJ1-2; D is unresolved. The CDR3 runs to 14 residues. V lost 4 bases, J lost 2 bases, and 11 bases lay in between. CDR1 and CDR2 (germline): SEHNR, FQNEAQ (reference sequence). In nucleotides, the CDR3 is TGTGCCAGCAGCTCCTTGGCGGGCAACTATGGCTACACCTTC. Protein: CASSSLAGNYGYTF.

This clone occurred a few times. The chain joins TRBV4-2 to TRBJ1-2; 10 bases fit TRBD1. This CDR3 has 17 amino acids. V lost 1 base, J lost 4 bases, and 9 bases stayed unmatched. Germline V lookup: CDR1 LGHNA, CDR2 YNFKEQ. CDR3 region: CASSQGGTGDLGYGYTF. The DNA of the CDR3 is TGTGCCAGCAGCCAAGGAGGGACAGGGGACCTAGGCTATGGCTACACCTTC.

This chain joins TRBV19 and TRBJ2-3; 15 bases match TRBD2. The CDR3 runs to 17 residues. Trimming at V came to 5 bases and at J to 6 bases, leaving 9 bases not matched to a gene. Looked up from germline, CDR1 is LNHDA and CDR2 is SQIVND (reference sequence). CDR3 sequence reads: CASSPSGLAGGGDTQYF. CDR3 coding DNA: TGTGCCAGTAGTCCTTCGGGACTAGCGGGAGGTGGGGATACGCAGTATTTT.

The chain joins TRBV6-5 to TRBJ1-5, with D possibly TRBD1 on 5 matching bases. The CDR3 loop spans 13 amino acids. CDR1 and CDR2 (germline): MNHEY, SVGAGI. Deletions cut 6 bases from V and 11 bases from J, with 17 bases between. The CDR3 spells CASRPGFGGAQHF. The CDR3, as DNA: TGTGCCAGCAGGCCAGGGTTTGGTGGCGCCCAGCATTTT.

The rearrangement links TRBV29-1 to TRBJ1-5; TRBD1 might be the D (5 bases). The ends were cut back, 5 bases at V and 6 bases at J, with 11 bases in the middle. Germline V lookup: CDR1 SQVTM, CDR2 ANQGSEA. The CDR3 contains 12 residues. The CDR3: CSVWSQGQPQHF. The CDR3, as DNA: TGCAGCGTTTGGAGCCAGGGTCAGCCCCAGCATTTT.

This clone was counted only a few times. V is TRBV4-3 and J is TRBJ1-1; D call uncertain. From germline, CDR1 is LGHNA and CDR2 YSLEER. With 2 bases removed from V and 1 base from J, the gap between germline ends came to 8 bases. This CDR3 is 14 amino acids long. CDR3 in amino acids: CASSQSRENTEAFF. The CDR3 DNA reads as TGCGCCAGCAGCCAATCGAGGGAGAACACTGAAGCTTTCTTT.

The CDR3 DNA sequence: TGTGCCAGCAGCTTAGACAGTACAGGGTCCCAGTATTTT. Translation gives CASSLDSTGSQYF. The chain employs TRBV7-2 and TRBJ2-3, with a weak D call TRBD1 (6 bases). Germline CDR1 and CDR2: SGHTA and FQGNSA. V lost 1 base and J 12 bases, leaving 14 bases between the germline ends. This CDR3 spans 13 amino acids.

The CDR3 here is CAWSGGSIYNEQFF. DNA of the CDR3: TGTGCCTGGAGCGGGGGATCAATTTACAATGAGCAGTTCTTC. This chain links TRBV30 with TRBJ2-1; D perhaps matches TRBD2 (6 bases). V was cut by 3 bases and J by 4 bases, with 13 bases left in between. Germline CDR1 reads GTSNPN; CDR2 reads SVGIG (reference sequence). CDR3 size: 14 residues.

The chain recombines TRBV5-1 with TRBJ2-1; D perhaps matches TRBD1 (6 bases). The CDR3 runs to 13 residues. Germline CDR1 and CDR2: SGHRS and YFSETQ. V was cut by 3 bases and J by 3 bases, with 7 bases left in between. The DNA for the CDR3 is TGCGCCAGCAGCTCGACAGGCTACAATGAGCAGTTCTTC. It is translated as CASSSTGYNEQFF.

A word on this clone: This specimen includes other DNA sequences encoding the same CDR3. The chain couples TRBV11-2 to TRBJ2-7; 7 bases align to TRBD1. The CDR3 is 14 residues long. The ends lost 3 bases at V and 7 bases at J; junction bases unmatched: 9. CDR1 is SGHAT and CDR2 is FQNNGV in the germline V gene. CDR3 nucleotides: TGTGCCAGCAGCTTGTTGTACAGGGGCGGGGAGCAGTACTTC. It is translated as CASSLLYRGGEQYF.

V and J are TRBV2 and TRBJ1-2, with TRBD1 as a possible D gene (5 bases). This CDR3 contains 15 residues. Germline lookup yields CDR1 SNHLY and CDR2 FYNNEI. V lost 4 bases and J lost 4, with 16 bases in between. The CDR3 spells CASSGQTYFLYGYTF. For the CDR3, the DNA is TGTGCCAGCAGTGGACAGACGTATTTTCTCTATGGCTACACCTTC. Complete variable domain (other parts from reference TRBV2 and TRBJ1-2): EPEVTQTPSHQVTQMGQEVILRCVPISNHLYFYWYRQILGQKVEFLVSFYNNEISEKSEIFDDQFSVERPDGSNFTLKIRSTKLEDSAMYFCASSGQTYFLYGYTFGSGTRLTVV.

The CDR3, as DNA: TGTGCCAGCAGCTTAAGAGGGGGCTCCACCGGGGAGCTGTTTTTT. As protein: CASSLRGGSTGELFF. The rearrangement links TRBV7-8 to TRBJ2-2, with TRBD1 identical over 7 bases. Germline V gene data show CDR1 as SGHVS and CDR2 as FQNEAQ. This CDR3 spans 15 amino acids. V trimming: 2 bases; J trimming: 4 bases; junction bases outside the gene matches: 4.

V gene TRBV4-1 combines with J gene TRBJ2-2, with D unclear. V lost 5 bases to trimming and J lost 5 bases, with 15 bases between them. CDR1 is MGHRA and CDR2 is YSYEKL in the germline V gene. The CDR3 has 15 residues. The CDR3 loop reads CASSYPAMRTGELFF. CDR3 DNA sequence: TGCGCCAGCAGCTATCCTGCGATGAGGACCGGGGAGCTGTTTTTT.

The CDR3 coding sequence is TGCAGCGTCGCCCCCACAGGATCTGGAAACACCATATATTTT. Its protein is CSVAPTGSGNTIYF. The rearrangement joins TRBV29-1 to TRBJ1-3; D is possibly TRBD1 (5 bases). Trimming shortened V by 6 bases and J by 1 base, and 13 bases separated the two germline ends. The germline V gene encodes CDR1 SQVTM and CDR2 ANQGSEA. The CDR3 contains 14 residues.

The chain combines TRBV2 with TRBJ1-2, with a possible D match to TRBD1 (5 bases). This CDR3 contains 13 residues. Germline V CDR1 and CDR2: SNHLY, FYNNEI. Trimming took 7 bases from V and 2 from J, leaving 11 bases between them. The CDR3 nucleotides are TGTGCCAGCATCTCGGGACTCAACTATGGCTACACCTTC. Amino acids: CASISGLNYGYTF.

The chain couples TRBV18 to TRBJ1-1; D gene unclear. CDR3 size: 14 residues. Deletions cut 5 bases from V and 1 base from J, with 11 bases between. The V gene's germline CDR1 is KGHSH and CDR2 LQKENI. The CDR3 sequence is CASSENTGNTEAFF. The CDR3 DNA reads as TGTGCCAGCTCAGAGAACACGGGGAACACTGAAGCTTTCTTT.

V and J are TRBV5-1 and TRBJ1-2, with TRBD1 as a possible D gene (6 bases). CDR1 and CDR2 from the germline V gene are SGHRS and YFSETQ. V was cut by 3 bases and J by 5 bases, with 11 bases left in between. The CDR3 is made up of 13 amino acids. The CDR3 nucleotides read TGCGCCAGCAGCTCCGGACAGCGGTATGGCTACACCTTC. Translating it yields CASSSGQRYGYTF.

This clone showed up just a few times. The genes are TRBV19 and TRBJ2-1, with TRBD2 identical over 13 bases. There are 17 residues in the CDR3. CDR1 LNHDA and CDR2 SQIVND come from the germline V gene (reference sequence). With 5 bases clipped from V and 6 bases from J, the junction kept 10 bases outside the gene matches. The CDR3 reads CASSFYPGTSGANEQFF. In nucleotides, the CDR3 is TGTGCCAGTAGTTTCTATCCCGGGACTAGCGGGGCCAATGAGCAGTTCTTC.

The rearrangement links TRBV9 to TRBJ1-1, with TRBD1 identical over 7 bases. The J segment lost 4 bases and the V segment lost 0 bases, leaving 6 bases of the junction unmatched. The CDR3 contains 15 residues. CDR1 SGDLS and CDR2 YYNGEE come from the germline V gene. DNA for the CDR3: TGTGCCAGCAGCGTAGGAGTAGGGGGCCGCACTGAAGCTTTCTTT. This codes for CASSVGVGGRTEAFF.

The chain uses TRBV6-5 and TRBJ1-1; D gene uncertain. The CDR3 totals 13 residues. The V gene lost 7 bases and the J gene lost 6 bases, with 15 bases spanning the gap. Germline CDR1 is MNHEY and CDR2 is SVGAGI. The CDR3 DNA reads as TGTGCCAGCATCAGAAGAGGGTACGCTGAAGCTTTCTTT. The encoded protein is CASIRRGYAEAFF.

This clone was counted a few times. The rearrangement links TRBV2 to TRBJ1-1, with 8 bases lining up with TRBD1. J lost 1 base, V lost 5 bases, and 3 bases had no gene match. The CDR3 loop spans 14 amino acids. Germline lookup yields CDR1 SNHLY and CDR2 FYNNEI. The CDR3 nucleotides are TGTGCCAGCAGTCGACAGGGGCAGAACACTGAAGCTTTCTTT. Translating it yields CASSRQGQNTEAFF.

V and J are TRBV28 and TRBJ1-1; D possibly corresponds to TRBD1 (5 bases). Germline values: CDR1 MDHEN, CDR2 SYDVKM. The CDR3 length is 16 residues. Deletions cut 7 bases from V and 1 base from J, with 19 bases between. The CDR3, as DNA: TGTGCCAGCACTCAGCAACCGGGGCGGGGGAACACTGAAGCTTTCTTT. Amino acid sequence: CASTQQPGRGNTEAFF.